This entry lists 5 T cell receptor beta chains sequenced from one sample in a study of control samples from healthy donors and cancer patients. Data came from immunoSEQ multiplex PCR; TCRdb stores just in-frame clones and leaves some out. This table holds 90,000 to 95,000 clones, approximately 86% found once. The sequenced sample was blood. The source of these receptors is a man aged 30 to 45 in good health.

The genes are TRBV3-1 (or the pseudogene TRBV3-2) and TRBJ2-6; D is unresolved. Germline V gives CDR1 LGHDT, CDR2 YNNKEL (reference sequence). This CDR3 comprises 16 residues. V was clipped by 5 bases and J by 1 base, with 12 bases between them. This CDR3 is CASSTRQSSGANVLTF. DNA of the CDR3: TGTGCCAGCAGCACACGTCAGAGTTCTGGGGCCAACGTCCTGACTTTC.

The CDR3 DNA follows: TGTGCCTGGAGTGTAAAGGTCATGGCTTTCTTT. As protein: CAWSVKVMAFF. The V call is TRBV30, the J call TRBJ1-1; D is unclear. The V end lost 0 bases, the J end lost 11 bases, and 10 bases lay between the germline ends. Looked up from germline, CDR1 is GTSNPN and CDR2 is SVGIG (reference sequence). The CDR3 totals 11 residues.

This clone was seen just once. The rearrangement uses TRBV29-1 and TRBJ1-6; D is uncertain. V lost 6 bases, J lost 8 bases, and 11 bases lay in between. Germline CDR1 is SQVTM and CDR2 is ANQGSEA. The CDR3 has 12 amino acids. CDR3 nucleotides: TGCAGCGTACGGGAGAGAGATTCACCCCTCCACTTT. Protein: CSVRERDSPLHF.

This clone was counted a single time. CDR3 sequence reads: CASSSDRRSPLHF. CDR3 nucleotide sequence: TGTGCCAGCAGCTCGGACAGAAGGTCACCCCTCCACTTT. The chain joins TRBV7-3 to TRBJ1-6; D may be TRBD1 (6 bases). The CDR3 is made up of 13 amino acids. Germline V lookup: CDR1 SGHTA, CDR2 FQGTGA. Trimming pared 4 bases from V and 10 bases from J, leaving 11 bases between.

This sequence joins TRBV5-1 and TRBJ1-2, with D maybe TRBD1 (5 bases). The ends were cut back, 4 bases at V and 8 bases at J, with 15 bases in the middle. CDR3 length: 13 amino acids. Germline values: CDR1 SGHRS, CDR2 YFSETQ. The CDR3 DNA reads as TGCGCCAGCAGCGAGCGATTGGGGGTGGGCTACACCTTC. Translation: CASSERLGVGYTF.